This entry lists 19 T cell receptor beta chains sequenced from one sample in a study of identical twins (dated by TCRdb to the mid-2010s). The library was generated by 5' RACE. The run used an Illumina HiSeq 2000. TCRdb reran the public reads through fastp at Q25 and MiXCR, keeping productive beta chains. Rows with one shared CDR3 protein collapse into an entry with the most common genes and DNA. The sample table holds 1.5 million to 2 million distinct CDR3 sequences, of which around 33% were seen once. The top ten clonotypes cover about 0.25% of the sample. The sample consisted of cord blood. The receptor set was obtained from a newborn girl in good health.

This chain uses TRBV5-6 with TRBJ1-1, with 10 bases fitting TRBD1. The CDR3 runs to 13 residues. CDR1 SGHDT and CDR2 YYEEEE come from the germline V gene. V dropped 7 bases and J dropped 0; count of bases not matched to a gene: 0. CDR3 sequence (DNA): TGTGCCAGCGACAGGGGGCTGAACACTGAAGCTTTCTTT. Protein: CASDRGLNTEAFF.

This clonotype was observed many times. The chain links TRBV12-3 or TRBV12-4 to TRBJ2-1; D call uncertain. Trimming removed 2 bases from V and 9 bases from J, with 8 bases in between. The CDR3 runs to 12 residues. DNA for the CDR3: TGTGCCAGCAGTTTACCACCCCGTGAGCAGTTCTTC. Amino acid sequence: CASSLPPREQFF.

CDR3 loop: CSASWPSGGGYEQYF. DNA for the CDR3: TGCAGTGCTAGTTGGCCTAGCGGGGGGGGGTATGAGCAGTACTTC. V is TRBV20-1 and J is TRBJ2-5; 12 positions match TRBD2. This CDR3 contains 15 residues. Germline V gene lookup returns CDR1 DFQATT and CDR2 SNEGSKA (reference sequence). The V and J ends lost 3 bases and 11 bases, in that order; junction bases with no gene match: 13.

This clonotype showed up just a few times. This chain links TRBV3-1 with TRBJ1-6; D is uncertain. Deletions cut 2 bases from V and 10 bases from J, with 12 bases between. Germline V gene data show CDR1 as LGHDT and CDR2 as YNNKEL (reference sequence). There are 14 residues in the CDR3. This chain's CDR3 is CASSQFGSGSPLHF. The CDR3 DNA is TGTGCCAGCAGCCAATTCGGGAGTGGATCACCCCTCCACTTT.

This clonotype was seen many times. One junction end does not reproduce the germline sequence, and a read error may be involved. The chain joins TRBV7-2 to TRBJ2-7; D is tentatively TRBD1 or TRBD2 (5 bases each). Per the germline V gene, CDR1 is SGHTA and CDR2 is FQGNSA. The CDR3 is 14 amino acids. The CDR3 DNA sequence: TGCGCCAGCAGCTTGGGGCTAGCTAACTACGAGCAGTACTTC. Its translation: CASSLGLANYEQYF.

This chain connects TRBV5-1 to TRBJ1-6; D possibly corresponds to TRBD1 (6 bases). CDR1 and CDR2 (germline): SGHRS, YFSETQ. This CDR3 is built from 16 residues. Trimming took 1 base from V and 6 from J, leaving 14 bases between them. CDR3 region: CASSLSSGAFNSPLHF. CDR3 DNA sequence: TGCGCCAGCAGCTTGTCTTCAGGGGCTTTTAATTCACCCCTCCACTTT.

This clonotype was observed a few times. The chain recombines TRBV28 with TRBJ2-1, with 11 bases that match TRBD2. The germline V gene encodes CDR1 MDHEN and CDR2 SYDVKM. This CDR3 is built from 17 residues. V lost 3 bases to trimming and J lost 10 bases; unmatched junction nucleotides: 14. CDR3 amino acids: CASSLWRLAGGRREQFF. The CDR3 DNA follows: TGTGCCAGCAGTTTGTGGAGGCTAGCGGGAGGCCGGAGGGAGCAGTTCTTC.

The V call is TRBV24-1, the J call TRBJ2-1; D might be TRBD2 (6 bases). Germline-derived CDR1 and CDR2 are KGHDR and SFDVKD. The CDR3 contains 13 residues. V was clipped by 4 bases and J by 10 bases, with 13 bases between them. The CDR3 protein is CATSDPGAGEQFF. CDR3 DNA sequence: TGTGCCACCAGTGACCCCGGGGCGGGAGAGCAGTTCTTC.

The chain uses TRBV7-8 and TRBJ2-1, with TRBD2 matching 7 bases. This CDR3 region has 18 residues. CDR1 and CDR2 (germline): SGHVS, FQNEAQ. The J segment lost 3 bases and the V segment lost 5 bases, leaving 16 bases of the junction unmatched. CDR3 residues: CASSPWMIRASGYNEQFF. CDR3 nucleotides: TGTGCCAGCAGCCCCTGGATGATCAGGGCTAGCGGCTACAATGAGCAGTTCTTC.

This clonotype appeared a few times. The chain has TRBV28 and TRBJ2-3; TRBD2 agrees at 11 bases. This CDR3 has 14 amino acids. J was trimmed by 5 bases and V by 7 bases; bases with no gene match: 5. Germline V gene sequence: CDR1 MDHEN, CDR2 SYDVKM. The CDR3 spells CASKLAGAGDTQYF. In DNA form, the CDR3 reads TGTGCCAGCAAACTAGCGGGAGCTGGAGATACGCAGTATTTT.

V gene TRBV10-3 combines with J gene TRBJ2-7, with 8 bases aligning to TRBD2. This CDR3 has 16 residues. V gave up 3 bases and J gave up 4 bases; unmatched junction bases: 11. The germline V gene has CDR1 ENHRY and CDR2 SYGVKD. The CDR3 DNA sequence: TGTGCCATCAGTGAAGCAAGAGCGGGAGCGCTGTACGAGCAGTACTTC. It codes for CAISEARAGALYEQYF.

About this clonotype: This may come from a read error, since a much larger clone is one base off. The rearrangement links TRBV3-1 to TRBJ2-5; unclear D gene. The DNA end favors TRBJ2-1, so the J call may be wrong. Germline values: CDR1 LGHDT, CDR2 YNNKEL (reference sequence). The CDR3 loop spans 14 amino acids. This chain's CDR3 is CASSQHGTQETQFF. CDR3 sequence (DNA): TGTGCCAGCAGTCAACACGGAACCCAAGAGACCCAGTTCTTC.

The chain recombines TRBV7-6 with TRBJ2-3; possibly TRBD2 for D (5 bases). Per germline, CDR1 SGHVS and CDR2 FNYEAQ. V shed 7 bases and J shed 1 base, with 12 bases lying between them. This CDR3 has 14 amino acids. DNA of the CDR3: TGTGCCAGCACGCCCCGGACTGGCACAGATACGCAGTATTTT. This codes for CASTPRTGTDTQYF.

The chain carries TRBV5-1 and TRBJ2-7; 8 nucleotides align to TRBD2. The CDR3 has 18 residues. The J segment lost 7 bases and the V segment lost 2 bases, leaving 20 bases of the junction unmatched. CDR1 SGHRS and CDR2 YFSETQ come from the germline V gene. The CDR3 sequence: CASSFVPLRGGSDNEQYF. The CDR3 DNA sequence: TGCGCCAGCAGCTTTGTACCTCTACGCGGGGGGTCGGACAATGAGCAGTACTTC.

The chain couples TRBV28 to TRBJ2-3; D remains unclear. The CDR3 spans 15 residues. The V gene lost 8 bases and the J gene lost 0 bases, with 15 bases spanning the gap. The germline CDR1 and CDR2 sequences are MDHEN and SYDVKM. The CDR3 coding sequence is TGTGCCAGCCGCAGGAAGGTCCACAGCACAGATACGCAGTATTTT. Encoded protein: CASRRKVHSTDTQYF.

The rearrangement uses TRBV28 and TRBJ2-3; no firm D call. Germline CDR1 and CDR2: MDHEN and SYDVKM. CDR3 length: 15 amino acids. Trimming cost V 6 bases and J 2 bases, with 15 bases left between them. Here the CDR3 reads CASRPPLRPTDTQYF. Written as DNA, the CDR3 is TGTGCCAGCAGGCCCCCCCTAAGGCCCACAGATACGCAGTATTTT.

Points on this clonotype: The junction and the germline gene differ at one end; a read error may be behind it. The V gene is TRBV14, the J gene TRBJ2-7; perhaps TRBD1 as D (6 bases). CDR1 and CDR2 from the germline V gene are SGHDN and FVKESK. This CDR3 comprises 15 residues. Written as DNA, the CDR3 is TGTGCCAGCAGCCAACATCCCGGACAGTCCTACGGGCAGTACTTC. Protein product: CASSQHPGQSYGQYF.

Many counts were recorded for this clonotype. The J gene is TRBJ1-2, the V gene TRBV29-1; perhaps TRBD1 as D (5 bases). The CDR3 consists of 12 residues. Germline loops: CDR1 SQVTM, CDR2 ANQGSEA. Trimming pared 4 bases from V and 4 bases from J, leaving 10 bases between. Here the CDR3 reads CSVADRFYGYTF. CDR3 nucleotide sequence: TGCAGCGTTGCTGACAGATTCTATGGCTACACCTTC.

This clonotype was found a few times. CDR3 protein: CSVSPRLGSGYTF. The CDR3 nucleotides read TGCAGCGTTTCCCCTAGACTGGGAAGTGGCTACACCTTC. The rearrangement joins TRBV29-1 to TRBJ1-2; no firm D call. Germline V gene sequence: CDR1 SQVTM, CDR2 ANQGSEA. V lost 5 bases and J lost 7, with 17 bases in between. The CDR3 has 13 amino acids.